Listed here are 2 T cell receptor beta chains from one sample, sequenced in a study of radiotherapy plus CTLA-4 blockade in lung cancer. Method: immunoSEQ multiplex PCR; TCRdb's copy keeps in-frame clones and lacks some. This table holds 90,000 to 95,000 clones, roughly four fifths found once. This sample comprised peripheral blood, obtained from a patient treated with radiotherapy plus ipilimumab. The source of these receptors is a human donor with non-small cell lung cancer who had stable disease on radiotherapy plus ipilimumab.

The chain combines TRBV10-2 with TRBJ2-3, with 11 bases matching TRBD2. There are 15 residues in the CDR3. CDR1 and CDR2 from the germline V gene are WSHSY and SAAADI. The trim removed 7 bases at V and 4 bases at J, leaving 7 bases unmatched. For the CDR3, the DNA is TGCGCCAGCAAAGTGGCTAGCGGGAGGTCAGATACGCAGTATTTT. Protein product: CASKVASGRSDTQYF.

The chain joins TRBV14 to TRBJ2-2; 7 positions match TRBD1. This CDR3 contains 15 residues. Germline V gene sequence: CDR1 SGHDN, CDR2 FVKESK. After removal of 4 bases from V and 5 bases from J, the junction contained 7 bases not matched to a gene. The chain's CDR3 is CASSPRQGVTGELFF. DNA for the CDR3: TGTGCCAGCAGCCCTAGACAGGGAGTGACCGGGGAGCTGTTTTTT.